This T cell receptor beta chain was identified in a study of beta chain features in type 1 diabetes. For the study at large: Regarding age, gender and cell yields, patients proved similar to healthy donors. Across every sample, around 100,000,000 sorted cells were examined in total.

The authors reverse transcribed all of the isolated RNA, so sequencing captured expressed TCRB transcripts. Assay used: immunoSEQ multiplex PCR; TCRdb lists only in-frame clones, some missing. This repertoire shows 400,000 or so clones, 9.6% found once; its top ten account for 0.45% to 0.65%. Between the trimmed V and J ends, which lost 4 bases and 2 bases, there was a span of 18 bases. The CDR3 loop spans 17 amino acids. Germline V gene sequence: CDR1 LGHNA, CDR2 YNFKEQ. This clone turned up a few times. Its antigen remains unknown. Averaging approximately 110 mL, one heparinised blood draw came from each individual donor. General study points: Comparison showed that naive, central memory and Treg TCRB repertoires appeared more similar among patients than among healthy donors. Moderate yet significant TCRB CDR3 shortening was seen in Type 1 diabetes patients in all four CD4+ subsets.

Sequencing input: central memory CD4+ T cells from blood. The origin of this receptor is a man aged 25 to 45 with type 1 diabetes. This chain connects TRBV4-2 to TRBJ2-1; possibly TRBD2 for D (6 bases). CDR3 in amino acids: CASSLARGKTAYNEQFF. The CDR3 region has the DNA TGTGCCAGCAGCCTCGCCCGCGGGAAAACAGCCTACAATGAGCAGTTCTTC.